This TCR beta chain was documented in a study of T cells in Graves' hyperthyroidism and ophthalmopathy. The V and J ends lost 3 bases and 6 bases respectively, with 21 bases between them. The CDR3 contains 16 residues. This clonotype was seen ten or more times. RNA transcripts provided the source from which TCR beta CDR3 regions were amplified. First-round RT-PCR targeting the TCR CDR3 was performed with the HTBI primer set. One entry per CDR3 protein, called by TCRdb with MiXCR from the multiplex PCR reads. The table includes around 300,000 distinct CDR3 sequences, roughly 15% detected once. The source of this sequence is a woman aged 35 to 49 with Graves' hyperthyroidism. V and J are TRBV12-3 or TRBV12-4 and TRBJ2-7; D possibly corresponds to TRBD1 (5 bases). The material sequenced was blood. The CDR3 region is CASSFTGFARAGEQYF. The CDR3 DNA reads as TGTGCCAGCAGTTTTACCGGTTTTGCCAGGGCTGGCGAGCAGTACTTC.